Below, 28 T cell receptor beta chains from the same sample are listed, as sequenced in a study of blood T cell repertoires in COVID-19. The protocol was immunoSEQ multiplex PCR, while the TCRdb copy is restricted to in-frame clones and leaves out a portion. Among roughly 280,000 clones listed, about 90% were seen once. Sequencing input: PBMCs or T cells enriched from blood (not recorded which). These receptors were collected from a woman aged 25 to 39 with acute COVID-19.

A single count supports this clone. The rearrangement links TRBV18 to TRBJ1-2; D is ambiguous. The germline gives CDR1 KGHSH, CDR2 LQKENI. The CDR3 has 16 amino acids. V was pared by 5 bases and J by 2 bases, with 18 bases between. For the CDR3, the DNA is TGTGCCAGCTCATCGGGCCGACTACCGGAAAACTATGGCTACACCTTC. It specifies CASSSGRLPENYGYTF.

The chain couples TRBV15 to TRBJ1-4; D is uncertain. Trimming removed 1 base from V and 0 bases from J, with 6 bases in between. The CDR3 covers 15 residues. CDR1 and CDR2 (germline): LNHNV, YYDKDF (reference sequence). The CDR3 DNA follows: TGTGCCACCAGCAGAGGCGGTGCAACTAATGAAAAACTGTTTTTT. This encodes CATSRGGATNEKLFF. Filled out from reference TRBV15 and TRBJ1-4, the complete variable domain reads DAMVIQNPRYQVTQFGKPVTLSCSQTLNHNVMYWYQQKSSQAPKLLFHYYDKDFNNEADTPDNFQSRRPNTSFCFLDIRSPGLGDTAMYLCATSRGGATNEKLFFGSGTQLSVL.

The genes are TRBV19 and TRBJ2-3; 7 bases fit TRBD2. V lost 5 bases, J lost 0 bases, and 8 bases stayed unmatched. Germline CDR1 is LNHDA and CDR2 is SQIVND (reference sequence). The CDR3 runs 16 residues. The CDR3 nucleotides read TGTGCCAGTAGTCAAGGGACTACCACTAGCACAGATACGCAGTATTTT. It codes for CASSQGTTTSTDTQYF.

The rearrangement links TRBV4-1 to TRBJ1-4, with 9 nucleotides matching TRBD1. Unmatched junction bases numbered 16, after V lost 4 bases and J lost 7 bases. The CDR3 loop spans 18 amino acids. CDR1 is MGHRA and CDR2 is YSYEKL in the germline V gene. The CDR3 nucleotides are TGCGCCAGCAGCCTATCCGGGACAGGGAAATTTTGGGCTGAAAAACTGTTTTTT. This sequence encodes CASSLSGTGKFWAEKLFF.

The chain recombines TRBV12-5 with TRBJ1-4; TRBD1 aligns across 9 bases. This CDR3 is built from 16 residues. Germline V gives CDR1 LGHNT, CDR2 FRNRAP. The V gene end was trimmed by 6 bases and the J gene end by 3 bases; junction bases not matched to a gene: 8. CDR3 coding DNA: TGTGCTAGTGGACCAACAGGGGGCCCGGCTAATGAAAAACTGTTTTTT. It encodes CASGPTGGPANEKLFF. The complete variable domain, with remaining parts taken from reference TRBV12-5 and TRBJ1-4, reads DARVTQTPRHKVTEMGQEVTMRCQPILGHNTVFWYRQTMMQGLELLAYFRNRAPLDDSGMPKDRFSAEMPDATLATLKIQPSEPRDSAVYFCASGPTGGPANEKLFFGSGTQLSVL.

This sequence joins TRBV9 and TRBJ1-1; no firm D call. The ends were cut back, 0 bases at V and 7 bases at J, with 7 bases in the middle. Germline loops: CDR1 SGDLS, CDR2 YYNGEE. The CDR3 spans 12 residues. In DNA, the CDR3 is TGTGCCAGCAGCGTAGTTGAGGGTGAAGCTTTCTTT. Protein sequence: CASSVVEGEAFF.

Only one count was recorded for this clone. This rearrangement joins TRBV18 to TRBJ1-2; D gene ambiguous. CDR1 KGHSH and CDR2 LQKENI come from the germline V gene. The CDR3 spans 13 residues. V was pared by 4 bases and J by 8 bases, with 14 bases between. CDR3 bases: TGTGCCAGCTCACTGGTCCAGGAATACGGCTACACCTTC. Its translation: CASSLVQEYGYTF.

The chain uses TRBV18 and TRBJ1-4, with 7 bases that match TRBD1. The CDR3 covers 16 residues. After removal of 3 bases from V and 10 bases from J, the junction contained 14 bases not matched to a gene. CDR1 KGHSH and CDR2 LQKENI come from the germline V gene. This CDR3 is CASSPMTGTTEAKLFF. The CDR3 DNA follows: TGTGCCAGCTCACCGATGACAGGGACCACGGAAGCAAAACTGTTTTTT.

The chain couples TRBV28 to TRBJ1-1; D might be TRBD1 (6 bases). CDR1 is MDHEN and CDR2 is SYDVKM in the germline V gene. V shed 6 bases and J shed 2 bases, with 7 bases lying between them. The CDR3 contains 12 residues. This chain's CDR3 is CASRDSNTEAFF. The CDR3 DNA reads TGTGCCAGCAGGGACAGCAACACTGAAGCTTTCTTT.

The rearrangement links TRBV10-3 to TRBJ2-3, with TRBD2 as a possible D gene (7 bases). The CDR3 spans 13 residues. V gave up 10 bases and J gave up 2 bases, with 13 bases separating them. Germline V gene sequence: CDR1 ENHRY, CDR2 SYGVKD. This chain's CDR3 is CATQGGATDTQYF. The CDR3 DNA is TGTGCCACCCAAGGGGGGGCCACAGATACGCAGTATTTT.

This chain links TRBV28 with TRBJ2-1, with unresolved D. CDR3 length: 14 residues. V lost 5 bases and J lost 1, with 9 bases in between. The germline V gene encodes CDR1 MDHEN and CDR2 SYDVKM. This chain's CDR3 is CASSPPGSYNEQFF. CDR3 nucleotides: TGTGCCAGCAGTCCCCCAGGTTCCTACAATGAGCAGTTCTTC.

The chain carries TRBV2 and TRBJ2-3; D may be TRBD1 (6 bases). The CDR3 spans 15 residues. V was cut by 8 bases and J by 2 bases, with 17 bases left in between. Germline V gene lookup returns CDR1 SNHLY and CDR2 FYNNEI. CDR3 residues: CASHRARSPTDTQYF. The DNA of the CDR3 is TGTGCCAGCCACAGGGCGAGATCTCCCACAGATACGCAGTATTTT.

The V and J genes are TRBV28 and TRBJ2-2; no clear D. Germline CDR1 and CDR2: MDHEN and SYDVKM. This CDR3 has 13 amino acids. V lost 2 bases, J lost 6 bases, and 7 bases lay in between. The CDR3 loop is CASSLVAPGELFF. CDR3 bases: TGTGCCAGCAGTTTAGTAGCACCCGGGGAGCTGTTTTTT.

This chain uses TRBV15 with TRBJ2-7; 11 nucleotides align to TRBD1. Germline loops: CDR1 LNHNV, CDR2 YYDKDF (reference sequence). The CDR3 contains 14 residues. J was trimmed by 1 base and V by 6 bases; bases with no gene match: 2. Here the CDR3 reads CATRGDRGSYEQYF. The CDR3 DNA follows: TGTGCCACCAGGGGGGACAGGGGGTCCTACGAGCAGTACTTC.

This chain uses TRBV5-1 with TRBJ2-1, with D perhaps TRBD2 (6 bases). Trimming pared 0 bases from V and 4 bases from J, leaving 11 bases between. From germline, CDR1 is SGHRS and CDR2 YFSETQ. The CDR3 loop spans 15 amino acids. The CDR3 DNA is TGCGCCAGCAGCTTGGATCTAGCGAAATACAATGAGCAGTTCTTC. Protein product: CASSLDLAKYNEQFF.

This clone was counted a single time. The chain combines TRBV18 with TRBJ1-2, with 9 bases fitting TRBD1. The trim removed 2 bases at V and 8 bases at J, leaving 9 bases unmatched. Per the germline V gene, CDR1 is KGHSH and CDR2 is LQKENI. The CDR3 covers 15 residues. The CDR3 sequence is CASSPFDRGFGGYTF. CDR3 bases: TGTGCCAGCTCACCATTCGACAGGGGGTTTGGCGGCTACACCTTC.

The chain is built from TRBV2 and TRBJ1-5; 8 bases are shared with TRBD1. The germline gives CDR1 SNHLY, CDR2 FYNNEI. The CDR3 runs 14 residues. The junction had 5 bases not matched to a gene; V was cut back by 5 bases and J by 5 bases. The CDR3 sequence: CASSPGQVYQPQHF. As DNA, the CDR3 is TGTGCCAGCAGTCCGGGACAGGTGTATCAGCCCCAGCATTTT.

The chain uses TRBV24-1 and TRBJ2-3; 11 positions match TRBD2. CDR3 length: 18 residues. The J segment lost 0 bases and the V segment lost 3 bases, leaving 7 bases of the junction unmatched. The germline V gene has CDR1 KGHDR and CDR2 SFDVKD. The CDR3 sequence: CATSDETSGSQSTDTQYF. The CDR3 nucleotides read TGTGCCACCAGTGATGAAACTAGCGGGAGCCAGAGCACAGATACGCAGTATTTT.

This chain joins TRBV29-1 and TRBJ1-1; D gene ambiguous. This CDR3 comprises 16 residues. Germline V gene data show CDR1 as SQVTM and CDR2 as ANQGSEA. Trimming left V 0 bases short and J 2 bases short, with 16 bases between. In DNA, the CDR3 is TGCAGCGTTGAAGATCCGACTGAAGCGGGAAACACTGAAGCTTTCTTT. This gives the protein CSVEDPTEAGNTEAFF. Complete variable domain (other parts from reference TRBV29-1 and TRBJ1-1): SAVISQKPSRDICQRGTSLTIQCQVDSQVTMMFWYRQQPGQSLTLIATANQGSEATYESGFVIDKFPISRPNLTFSTLTVSNMSPEDSSIYLCSVEDPTEAGNTEAFFGQGTRLTVV.

This clone was seen just once. The rearrangement joins TRBV7-6 to TRBJ2-1; 10 bases line up with TRBD1. Germline trimming cut 4 bases from V and 5 bases from J; bases unmatched to any gene: 8. The length of the CDR3 is 16 residues. The V gene's germline CDR1 is SGHVS and CDR2 FNYEAQ. CDR3 bases: TGTGCCAGCAGCTCCCATTGGACAGGGGGGAACAATGAGCAGTTCTTC. As protein: CASSSHWTGGNNEQFF.

This clone was detected once. The gene calls are TRBV6-6 and TRBJ1-2, with 11 bases matching TRBD1. The V and J ends lost 4 bases and 2 bases, in that order; junction bases with no gene match: 6. The CDR3 has 16 amino acids. Germline CDR1 and CDR2: MNHNY and SVGAGI (reference sequence). CDR3 amino acids: CASSSPGTGGNYGYTF. CDR3 coding DNA: TGTGCCAGCAGTTCTCCCGGGACAGGGGGAAACTATGGCTACACCTTC.

This chain connects TRBV27 to TRBJ2-7, with D perhaps matching TRBD2 (5 bases). Trimming stripped 5 bases from V and 2 bases from J, with 10 bases between. The germline V gene has CDR1 MNHEY and CDR2 SMNVEV (reference sequence). The CDR3 spans 13 residues. The CDR3 DNA is TGTGCCAGCAGTACTCGAGGGCCCTACGAGCAGTACTTC. As protein: CASSTRGPYEQYF.

This sequence joins TRBV3-1 (or the pseudogene TRBV3-2) and TRBJ2-1; TRBD2 matches 8 bases. CDR1 and CDR2 from the germline V gene are LGHDT and YNNKEL (reference sequence). This CDR3 contains 17 residues. Trimming cost V 3 bases and J 1 base; bases outside gene matches: 8. CDR3 region: CASSHPIGTSSYNEQFF. As DNA, the CDR3 is TGTGCCAGCAGCCACCCCATAGGGACTAGTTCCTACAATGAGCAGTTCTTC.

The chain joins TRBV20-1 to TRBJ2-1, with TRBD2 identical over 9 bases. The germline CDR1 and CDR2 sequences are DFQATT and SNEGSKA (reference sequence). CDR3 length: 14 amino acids. With 3 bases clipped from V and 5 bases from J, the junction kept 5 bases outside the gene matches. The CDR3 sequence is CSASRLAADNEQFF. CDR3 coding DNA: TGCAGTGCTAGTCGACTAGCGGCTGACAATGAGCAGTTCTTC.

The chain has TRBV2 and TRBJ2-1; D unresolved. This CDR3 has 14 amino acids. V was trimmed by 7 bases and J by 4 bases, leaving 14 bases between them. The germline CDR1 and CDR2 sequences are SNHLY and FYNNEI. The CDR3: CASIVRSPYNEQFF. The CDR3, as DNA: TGTGCCAGCATAGTTCGTTCGCCTTACAATGAGCAGTTCTTC.

The chain recombines TRBV28 with TRBJ2-3, with 10 positions matching TRBD2. CDR1 MDHEN and CDR2 SYDVKM come from the germline V gene. With 6 bases clipped from V and 10 bases from J, the junction kept 13 bases outside the gene matches. CDR3 length: 15 residues. CDR3 residues: CASRDSLVAGGAQYF. CDR3 nucleotides: TGTGCCAGCAGGGACTCTTTGGTAGCGGGAGGCGCGCAGTATTTT. Together with reference TRBV28 and TRBJ2-3, the CDR3 gives the full variable domain: DVKVTQSSRYLVKRTGEKVFLECVQDMDHENMFWYRQDPGLGLRLIYFSYDVKMKEKGDIPEGYSVSREKKERFSLILESASTNQTSMYLCASRDSLVAGGAQYFGPGTRLTVL.

J is TRBJ1-5 and V is TRBV10-3; maybe TRBD1 (6 bases). Per germline, CDR1 ENHRY and CDR2 SYGVKD. Trimming removed 3 bases from V and 9 bases from J, with 15 bases in between. The length of the CDR3 is 14 residues. This CDR3 reads CAISDNRDRGPQHF. DNA for the CDR3: TGTGCCATCAGTGACAACAGGGATCGAGGGCCCCAGCATTTT.

This clone was detected once. The chain is built from TRBV7-9 and TRBJ2-1, with D hard to call. V dropped 1 base and J dropped 2 bases, with 9 bases sitting between them. From germline, CDR1 is SEHNR and CDR2 FQNEAQ (reference sequence). The CDR3 extends over 15 amino acids. The CDR3 reads CASSLEISPYNEQFF. CDR3 coding DNA: TGTGCCAGCAGCTTAGAAATATCCCCCTACAATGAGCAGTTCTTC. Full variable domain (remainder filled in from reference TRBV7-9 and TRBJ2-1): DTGVSQNPRHKITKRGQNVTFRCDPISEHNRLYWYRQTLGQGPEFLTYFQNEAQLEKSRLLSDRFSAERPKGSFSTLEIQRTEQGDSAMYLCASSLEISPYNEQFFGPGTRLTVL.